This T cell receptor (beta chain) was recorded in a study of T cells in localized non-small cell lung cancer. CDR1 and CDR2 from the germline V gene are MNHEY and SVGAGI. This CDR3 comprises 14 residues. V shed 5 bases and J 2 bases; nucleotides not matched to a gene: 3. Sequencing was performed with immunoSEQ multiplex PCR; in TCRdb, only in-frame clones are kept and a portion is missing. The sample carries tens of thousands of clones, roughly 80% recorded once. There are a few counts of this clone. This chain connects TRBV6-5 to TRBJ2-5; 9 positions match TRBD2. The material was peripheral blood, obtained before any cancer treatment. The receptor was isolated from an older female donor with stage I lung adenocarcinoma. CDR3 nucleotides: TGTGCCAGCAGTCGTAGCGGGGGACAAGAGACCCAGTACTTC. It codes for CASSRSGGQETQYF.